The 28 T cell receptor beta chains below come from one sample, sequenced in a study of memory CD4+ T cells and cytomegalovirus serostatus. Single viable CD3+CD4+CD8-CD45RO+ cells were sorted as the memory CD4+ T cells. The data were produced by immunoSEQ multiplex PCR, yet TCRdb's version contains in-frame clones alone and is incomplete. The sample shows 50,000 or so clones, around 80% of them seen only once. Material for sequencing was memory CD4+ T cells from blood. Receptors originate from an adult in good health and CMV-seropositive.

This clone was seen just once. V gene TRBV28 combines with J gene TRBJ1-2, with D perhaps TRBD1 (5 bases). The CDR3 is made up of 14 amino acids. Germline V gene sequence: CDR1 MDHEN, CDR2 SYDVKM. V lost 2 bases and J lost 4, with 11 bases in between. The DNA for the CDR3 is TGTGCCAGCAGTTTAAGGGCAGGGACCTATGGCTACACCTTC. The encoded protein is CASSLRAGTYGYTF.

CDR3 sequence (DNA): TGTGCCAGCAGTCAAAACTTGGGAGGTGAAGCTTTCTTT. This sequence encodes CASSQNLGGEAFF. V gene TRBV6-6 combines with J gene TRBJ1-1, with D hard to call. V was shortened by 5 bases and J by 7 bases, with 14 bases between the two germline ends. This CDR3 is built from 13 residues. The germline V gene has CDR1 MNHNY and CDR2 SVGAGI (reference sequence).

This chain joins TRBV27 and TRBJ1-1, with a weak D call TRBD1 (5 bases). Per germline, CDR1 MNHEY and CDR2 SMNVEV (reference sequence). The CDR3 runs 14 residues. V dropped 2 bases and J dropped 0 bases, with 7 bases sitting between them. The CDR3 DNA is TGTGCCAGCAGTTTACAGGGTCTGAACACTGAAGCTTTCTTT. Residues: CASSLQGLNTEAFF.

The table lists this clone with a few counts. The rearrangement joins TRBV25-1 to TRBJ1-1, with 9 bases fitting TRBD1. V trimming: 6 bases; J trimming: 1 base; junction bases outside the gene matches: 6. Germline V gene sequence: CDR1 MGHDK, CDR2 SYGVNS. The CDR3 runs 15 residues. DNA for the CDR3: TGTGCCAGCAGCCGTGCGGACAGGGGGAACACTGAAGCTTTCTTT. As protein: CASSRADRGNTEAFF. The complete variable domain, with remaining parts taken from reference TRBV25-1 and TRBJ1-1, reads EADIYQTPRYLVIGTGKKITLECSQTMGHDKMYWYQQDPGMELHLIHYSYGVNSTEKGDLSSESTVSRIRTEHFPLTLESARPSHTSQYLCASSRADRGNTEAFFGQGTRLTVV.

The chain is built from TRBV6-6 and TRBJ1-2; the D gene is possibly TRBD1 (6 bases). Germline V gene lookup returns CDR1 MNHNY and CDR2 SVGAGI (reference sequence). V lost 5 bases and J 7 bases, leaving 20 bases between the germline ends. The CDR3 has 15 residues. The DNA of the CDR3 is TGTGCCAGCAGTCTCCTCCCTGGACAGACAACTGGCTACACCTTC. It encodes CASSLLPGQTTGYTF.

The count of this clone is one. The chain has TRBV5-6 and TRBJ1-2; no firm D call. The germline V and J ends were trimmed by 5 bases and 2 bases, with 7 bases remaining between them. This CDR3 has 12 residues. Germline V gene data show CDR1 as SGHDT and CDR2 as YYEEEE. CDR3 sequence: CASRKENYGYTF. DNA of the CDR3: TGTGCCAGCAGAAAGGAAAACTATGGCTACACCTTC.

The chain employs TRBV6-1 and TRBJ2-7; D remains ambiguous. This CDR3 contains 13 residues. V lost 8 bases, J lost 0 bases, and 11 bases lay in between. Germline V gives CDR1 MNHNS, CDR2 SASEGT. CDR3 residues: CASQRTVSYEQYF. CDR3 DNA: TGTGCCAGCCAAAGGACGGTCTCCTACGAGCAGTACTTC.

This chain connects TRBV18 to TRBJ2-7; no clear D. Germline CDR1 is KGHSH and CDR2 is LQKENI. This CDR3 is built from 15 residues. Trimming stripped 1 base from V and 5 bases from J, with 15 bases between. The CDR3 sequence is CASSPQARSRNEQYF. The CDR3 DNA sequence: TGTGCCAGCTCACCACAAGCCCGGTCGAGGAACGAGCAGTACTTC.

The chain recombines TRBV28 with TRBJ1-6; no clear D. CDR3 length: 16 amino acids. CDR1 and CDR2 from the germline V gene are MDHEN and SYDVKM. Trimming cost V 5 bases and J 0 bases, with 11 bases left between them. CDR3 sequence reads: CASSPRSSSYNSPLHF. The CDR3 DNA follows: TGTGCCAGCAGTCCTCGGTCAAGCTCCTATAATTCACCCCTCCACTTT.

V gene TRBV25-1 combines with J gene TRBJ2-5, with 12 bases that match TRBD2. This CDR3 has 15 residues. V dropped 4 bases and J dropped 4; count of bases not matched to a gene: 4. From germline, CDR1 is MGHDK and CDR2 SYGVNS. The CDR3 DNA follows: TGTGCCAGCAGTGGGACTAGCGGGAAGGGAGAGACCCAGTACTTC. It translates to CASSGTSGKGETQYF.

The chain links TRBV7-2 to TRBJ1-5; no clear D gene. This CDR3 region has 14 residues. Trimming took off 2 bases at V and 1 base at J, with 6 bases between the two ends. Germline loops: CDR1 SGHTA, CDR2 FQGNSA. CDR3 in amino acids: CASSLWESNQPQHF. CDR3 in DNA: TGTGCCAGCAGCTTATGGGAAAGCAATCAGCCCCAGCATTTT.

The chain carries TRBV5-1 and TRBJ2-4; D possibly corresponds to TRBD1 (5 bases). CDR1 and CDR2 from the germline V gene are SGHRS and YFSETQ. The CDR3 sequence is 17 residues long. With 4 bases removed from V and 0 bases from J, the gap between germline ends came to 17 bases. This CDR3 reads CASSMETVPLAKNIQYF. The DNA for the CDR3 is TGCGCCAGCAGCATGGAGACAGTCCCGCTAGCCAAAAACATTCAGTACTTC.

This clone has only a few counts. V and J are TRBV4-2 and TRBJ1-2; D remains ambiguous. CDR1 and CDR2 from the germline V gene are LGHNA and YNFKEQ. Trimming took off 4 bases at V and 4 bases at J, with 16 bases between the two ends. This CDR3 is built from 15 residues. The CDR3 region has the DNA TGTGCCAGCAGCCCTGGACCAGGTTCTGGCTATGGCTACACCTTC. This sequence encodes CASSPGPGSGYGYTF.

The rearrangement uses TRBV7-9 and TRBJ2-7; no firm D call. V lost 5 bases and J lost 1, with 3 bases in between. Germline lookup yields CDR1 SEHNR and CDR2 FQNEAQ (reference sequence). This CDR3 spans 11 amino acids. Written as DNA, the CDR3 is TGTGCCAGCAGCGTGTCCTACGAGCAGTACTTC. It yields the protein CASSVSYEQYF.

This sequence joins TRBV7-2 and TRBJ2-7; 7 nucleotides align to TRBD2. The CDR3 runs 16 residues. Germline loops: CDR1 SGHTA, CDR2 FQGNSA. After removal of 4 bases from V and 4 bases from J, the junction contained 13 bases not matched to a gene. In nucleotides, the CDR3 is TGTGCCAGCAGCTCACGGGGCGAGCGGGAAGGGTACGAGCAGTACTTC. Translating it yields CASSSRGEREGYEQYF.

CDR3 residues: CASSQDRAEGQPQHF. For the CDR3, the DNA is TGCGCCAGCAGCCAAGACAGGGCCGAGGGACAGCCCCAGCATTTT. V usage is TRBV4-1 and J usage is TRBJ1-5; a possible D gene is TRBD1 (5 bases). V lost 0 bases to trimming and J lost 7 bases, with 13 bases between them. Germline V gene lookup returns CDR1 MGHRA and CDR2 YSYEKL. This CDR3 is built from 15 residues.

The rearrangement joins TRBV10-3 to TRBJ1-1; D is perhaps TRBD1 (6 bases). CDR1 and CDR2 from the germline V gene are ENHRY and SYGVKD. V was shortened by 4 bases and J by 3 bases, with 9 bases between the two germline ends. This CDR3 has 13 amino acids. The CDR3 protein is CAISVKGDTEAFF. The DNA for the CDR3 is TGTGCCATCAGTGTTAAGGGGGACACTGAAGCTTTCTTT.

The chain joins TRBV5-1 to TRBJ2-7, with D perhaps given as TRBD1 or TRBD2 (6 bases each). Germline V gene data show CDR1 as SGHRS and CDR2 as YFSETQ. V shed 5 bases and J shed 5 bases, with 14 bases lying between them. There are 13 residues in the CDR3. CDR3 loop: CASRGTGGNEQYF. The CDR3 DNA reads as TGCGCCAGCAGAGGGACTGGGGGCAACGAGCAGTACTTC.

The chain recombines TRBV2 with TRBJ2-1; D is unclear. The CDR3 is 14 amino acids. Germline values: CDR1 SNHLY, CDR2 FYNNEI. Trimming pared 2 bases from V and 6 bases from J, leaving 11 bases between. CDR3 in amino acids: CASSERVGPNEQFF. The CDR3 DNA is TGTGCCAGCAGTGAAAGGGTGGGTCCCAATGAGCAGTTCTTC.

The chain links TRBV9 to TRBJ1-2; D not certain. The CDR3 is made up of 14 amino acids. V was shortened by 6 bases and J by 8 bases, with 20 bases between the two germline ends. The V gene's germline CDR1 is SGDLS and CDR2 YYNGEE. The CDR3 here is CASTKGHNQGGYTF. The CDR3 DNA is TGTGCCAGCACTAAAGGCCACAACCAAGGAGGCTACACCTTC.

The CDR3: CASSLSGTSGRSGEQFF. In DNA form, the CDR3 reads TGTGCCAGCAGCTTGTCCGGGACTAGCGGGAGATCGGGTGAGCAGTTCTTC. The chain is built from TRBV7-8 and TRBJ2-1; 14 nucleotides align to TRBD2. The V and J ends lost 3 bases and 9 bases, in that order; junction bases with no gene match: 10. Germline V lookup: CDR1 SGHVS, CDR2 FQNEAQ. The CDR3 length is 17 residues.

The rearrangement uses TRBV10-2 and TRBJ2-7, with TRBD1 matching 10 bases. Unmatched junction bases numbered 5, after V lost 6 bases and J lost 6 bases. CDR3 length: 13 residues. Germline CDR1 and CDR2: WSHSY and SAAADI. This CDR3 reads CASRGGQGREQYF. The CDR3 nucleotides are TGCGCCAGCAGGGGGGGACAGGGGCGCGAGCAGTACTTC.

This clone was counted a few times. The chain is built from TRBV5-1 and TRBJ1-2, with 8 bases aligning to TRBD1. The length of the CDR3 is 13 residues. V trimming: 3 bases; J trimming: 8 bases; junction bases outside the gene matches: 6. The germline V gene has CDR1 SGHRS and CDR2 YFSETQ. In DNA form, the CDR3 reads TGCGCCAGCAGCTCACAGGGGGGTACGGGCTACACCTTC. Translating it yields CASSSQGGTGYTF. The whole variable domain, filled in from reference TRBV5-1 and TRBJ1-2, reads KAGVTQTPRYLIKTRGQQVTLSCSPISGHRSVSWYQQTPGQGLQFLFEYFSETQRNKGNFPGRFSGRQFSNSRSEMNVSTLELGDSALYLCASSSQGGTGYTFGSGTRLTVV.

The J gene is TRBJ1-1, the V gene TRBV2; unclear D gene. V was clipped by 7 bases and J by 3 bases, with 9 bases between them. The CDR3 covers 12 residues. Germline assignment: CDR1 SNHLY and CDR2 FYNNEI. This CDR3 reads CASKRLDTEAFF. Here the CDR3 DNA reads TGTGCCAGCAAAAGGCTAGACACTGAAGCTTTCTTT.

CDR3 residues: CASSLAVTFSGNTIYF. In DNA, the CDR3 is TGTGCCAGCAGCTTGGCGGTGACCTTCTCTGGAAACACCATATATTTT. The rearrangement links TRBV5-5 to TRBJ1-3; D is unresolved. Germline V CDR1 and CDR2: SGHKS, YYEKEE (reference sequence). The CDR3 has 16 amino acids. Trimming took 0 bases from V and 0 from J, leaving 10 bases between them.

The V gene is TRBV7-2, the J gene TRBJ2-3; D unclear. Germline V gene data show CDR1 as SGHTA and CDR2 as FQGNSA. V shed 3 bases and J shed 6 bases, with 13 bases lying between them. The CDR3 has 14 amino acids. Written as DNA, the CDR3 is TGTGCCAGCAGCTTGGTTGAAATGAGTGATACGCAGTATTTT. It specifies CASSLVEMSDTQYF. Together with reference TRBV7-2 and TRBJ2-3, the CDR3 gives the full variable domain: GAGVSQSPSNKVTEKGKDVELRCDPISGHTALYWYRQSLGQGLEFLIYFQGNSAPDKSGLPSDRFSAERTGGSVSTLTIQRTQQEDSAVYLCASSLVEMSDTQYFGPGTRLTVL.

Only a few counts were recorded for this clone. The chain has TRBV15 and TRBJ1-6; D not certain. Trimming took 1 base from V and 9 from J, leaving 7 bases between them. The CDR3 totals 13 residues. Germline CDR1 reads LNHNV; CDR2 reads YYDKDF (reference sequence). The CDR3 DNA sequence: TGTGCCACCAGCAGAGGTCCGGGTTCACCCCTCCACTTT. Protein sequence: CATSRGPGSPLHF.

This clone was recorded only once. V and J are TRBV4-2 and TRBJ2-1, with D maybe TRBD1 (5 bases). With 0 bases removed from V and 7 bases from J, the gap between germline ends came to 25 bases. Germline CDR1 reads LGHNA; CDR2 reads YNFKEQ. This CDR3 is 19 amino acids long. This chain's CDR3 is CASSQDPPGAGRVRNEQFF. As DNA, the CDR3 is TGTGCCAGCAGCCAAGACCCCCCTGGGGCAGGTAGGGTTAGGAATGAGCAGTTCTTC.